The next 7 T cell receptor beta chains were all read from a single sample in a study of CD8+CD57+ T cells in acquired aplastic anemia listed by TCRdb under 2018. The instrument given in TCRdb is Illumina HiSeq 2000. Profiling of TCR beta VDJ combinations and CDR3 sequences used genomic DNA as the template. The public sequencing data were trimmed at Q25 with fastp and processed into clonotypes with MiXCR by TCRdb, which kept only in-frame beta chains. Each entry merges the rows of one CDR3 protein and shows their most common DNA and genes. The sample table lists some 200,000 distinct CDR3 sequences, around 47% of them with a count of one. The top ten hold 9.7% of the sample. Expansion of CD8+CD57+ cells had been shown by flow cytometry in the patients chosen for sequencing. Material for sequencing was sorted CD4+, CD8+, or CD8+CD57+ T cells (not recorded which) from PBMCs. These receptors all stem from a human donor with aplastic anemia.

The CDR3 nucleotides read TGCAGTGCTAGAGTCCCCGGGAGATCCTACAATGAGCAGTTCTTC. It is translated as CSARVPGRSYNEQFF. The V call is TRBV20-1, the J call TRBJ2-1, with D maybe TRBD2 (6 bases). The V gene lost 1 base and the J gene lost 1 base, with 11 bases spanning the gap. Germline lookup yields CDR1 DFQATT and CDR2 SNEGSKA (reference sequence). The CDR3 totals 15 residues.

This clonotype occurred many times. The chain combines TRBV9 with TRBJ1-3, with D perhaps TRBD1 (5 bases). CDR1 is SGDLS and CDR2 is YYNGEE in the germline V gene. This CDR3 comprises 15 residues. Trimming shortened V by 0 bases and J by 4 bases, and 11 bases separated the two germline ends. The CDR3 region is CASSVERGEGNTIYF. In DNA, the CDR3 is TGTGCCAGCAGCGTAGAGAGGGGAGAAGGAAACACCATATATTTT.

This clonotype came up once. CDR3: CASSFEVVTNHGYTF. The CDR3 DNA follows: TGTGCCAGCAGCTTCGAGGTTGTGACAAACCATGGCTACACCTTC. The V and J genes are TRBV7-9 and TRBJ1-2; D unclear. Germline CDR1 is SEHNR and CDR2 is FQNEAQ (reference sequence). The CDR3 sequence is 15 residues long. V was trimmed by 3 bases and J by 6 bases, leaving 17 bases between them.

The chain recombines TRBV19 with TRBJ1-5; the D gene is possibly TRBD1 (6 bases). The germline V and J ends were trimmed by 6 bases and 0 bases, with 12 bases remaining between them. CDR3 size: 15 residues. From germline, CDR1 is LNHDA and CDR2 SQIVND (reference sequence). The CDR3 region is CASRMGQVSNQPQHF. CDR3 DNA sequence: TGTGCCAGTAGAATGGGACAAGTTAGCAATCAGCCCCAGCATTTT.

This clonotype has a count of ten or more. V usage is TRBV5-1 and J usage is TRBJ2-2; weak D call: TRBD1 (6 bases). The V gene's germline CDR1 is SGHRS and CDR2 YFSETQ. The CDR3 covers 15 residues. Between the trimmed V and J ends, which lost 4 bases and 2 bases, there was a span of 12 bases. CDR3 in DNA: TGCGCCAGCAGCCGAGACAGGCGTAACACCGGGGAGCTGTTTTTT. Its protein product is CASSRDRRNTGELFF. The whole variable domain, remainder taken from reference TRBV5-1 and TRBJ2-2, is KAGVTQTPRYLIKTRGQQVTLSCSPISGHRSVSWYQQTPGQGLQFLFEYFSETQRNKGNFPGRFSGRQFSNSRSEMNVSTLELGDSALYLCASSRDRRNTGELFFGEGSRLTVL.

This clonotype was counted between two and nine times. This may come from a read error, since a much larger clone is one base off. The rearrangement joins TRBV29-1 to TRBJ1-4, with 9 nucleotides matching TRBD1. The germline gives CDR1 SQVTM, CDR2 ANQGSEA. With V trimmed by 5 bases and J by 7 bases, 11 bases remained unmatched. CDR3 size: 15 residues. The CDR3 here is CSVILGQGQSEKLFF. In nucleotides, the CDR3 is TGCAGCGTTATTCTGGGACAGGGTCAAAGTGAAAAACTGTTTTTT. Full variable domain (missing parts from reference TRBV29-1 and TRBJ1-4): SAVISQKPSRDICQRGTSLTIQCQVDSQVTMMFWYRQQPGQSLTLIATANQGSEATYESGFVIDKFPISRPNLTFSTLTVSNMSPEDSSIYLCSVILGQGQSEKLFFGSGTQLSVL.

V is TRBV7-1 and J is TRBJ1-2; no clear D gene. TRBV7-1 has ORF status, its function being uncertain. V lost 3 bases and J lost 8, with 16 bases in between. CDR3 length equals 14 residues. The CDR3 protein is CASSSTFGFEGYTF. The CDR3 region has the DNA TGTGCCAGCAGCTCTACCTTCGGGTTCGAAGGCTACACCTTC.